This TCR beta chain was recorded in a study of blood T cell repertoires in COVID-19. Overall study: Collection of acute and convalescent COVID-19 samples took place in the United States, Italy and Spain.

Recovered Cohort 3 donors showed two negative PCRs, clearance, or symptom resolution. The V end was cut by 5 bases, the J end by 4 bases, with 14 bases between. Germline loops: CDR1 ENHRY, CDR2 SYGVKD. The CDR3 contains 14 residues. The authors' processing: By means of reference gene primer amplification, nucleated cell counts were estimated. Clones were read by immunoSEQ multiplex PCR, and TCRdb kept only the in-frame ones, dropping some. The V and J calls and clone size come from that table; D and trimming were worked out from the DNA. The sample includes about 250,000 clones, 75% to 95% seen only once; the top ten take 1.5% to 2%.

This chain connects TRBV10-3 to TRBJ1-2; no clear D gene. The receptor was isolated from a woman under 30 who had recovered from COVID-19. Sample: PBMCs or T cells enriched from blood (not recorded which). The DNA of the CDR3 is TGTGCCATCAGTCCTAGTTTTTCGGGCTATGGCTACACCTTC. Protein: CAISPSFSGYGYTF.